This T cell receptor (beta chain) was recovered during a study of blood T cells in healthy people across ages. Through a sample-barcoded 5' primer and a J-beta primer mix, a second PCR was run for about 7 to 12 cycles. TCRdb called the 5' RACE reads again in MiXCR, with one record for every CDR3 protein. Of about 780,000 distinct CDR3 sequences in the sample, about 45% were seen once. CDR1 is SGHNT and CDR2 is YYREEE in the germline V gene (reference sequence). The CDR3 length is 16 residues. V shed 3 bases, J shed 5 bases, and the junction held 11 bases outside the gene matches. This clonotype has more than one count but fewer than ten.

The chain joins TRBV5-4 to TRBJ2-5, with TRBD1 matching 9 bases. The sequence came from a man older than 75 in good health. Material: blood. The CDR3 protein is CASSSPGGQGGETQYF. In nucleotides, the CDR3 is TGTGCCAGCAGCTCCCCTGGGGGACAGGGTGGTGAGACCCAGTACTTC. Supplemented by reference TRBV5-4 and TRBJ2-5, the full variable domain reads ETGVTQSPTHLIKTRGQQVTLRCSSQSGHNTVSWYQQALGQGPQFIFQYYREEENGRGNFPPRFSGLQFPNYSSELNVNALELDDSALYLCASSSPGGQGGETQYFGPGTRLLVL.